Each of the 8 T cell receptor beta chains below was sequenced from the same sample in a study of T cell changes during pregnancy in multiple sclerosis. The data were produced by immunoSEQ multiplex PCR, yet TCRdb's version contains in-frame clones alone and is incomplete. The sample holds roughly 66,000 clones, about 92% seen once. This specimen consisted of peripheral blood, obtained in the first trimester of pregnancy. These TCRs come from a female donor with multiple sclerosis, enrolled in a pregnancy study.

The V gene is TRBV27, the J gene TRBJ2-7; TRBD2 is a possible D gene (6 bases). Germline lookup yields CDR1 MNHEY and CDR2 SMNVEV (reference sequence). The CDR3 covers 13 residues. With 2 bases removed from V and 2 bases from J, the gap between germline ends came to 7 bases. The CDR3 sequence: CASSLRRAYEQYF. The CDR3 DNA sequence: TGTGCCAGCAGTTTAAGGAGGGCCTACGAGCAGTACTTC.

V is TRBV27 and J is TRBJ2-5; D call uncertain. The germline V gene encodes CDR1 MNHEY and CDR2 SMNVEV (reference sequence). V lost 3 bases to trimming and J lost 1 base, with 3 bases between them. The CDR3 is 12 amino acids. CDR3 DNA: TGTGCCAGCAGTTTTCTCCAAGAGACCCAGTACTTC. Encoded protein: CASSFLQETQYF.

A single count supports this clone. The chain links TRBV11-2 to TRBJ2-7; no firm D call. Germline-derived CDR1 and CDR2 are SGHAT and FQNNGV. V lost 2 bases and J lost 3, with 5 bases in between. This CDR3 is built from 12 residues. The CDR3 DNA follows: TGTGCCAGCAGCTTATCCGTCTACGAGCAGTACTTC. Amino acids: CASSLSVYEQYF. Full variable domain (rest looked up from reference TRBV11-2 and TRBJ2-7): EAGVAQSPRYKIIEKRQSVAFWCNPISGHATLYWYQQILGQGPKLLIQFQNNGVVDDSQLPKDRFSAERLKGVDSTLKIQPAKLEDSAVYLCASSLSVYEQYFGPGTRLTVT.

The chain recombines TRBV2 with TRBJ1-2; D unclear. The CDR3 runs 13 residues. Germline loops: CDR1 SNHLY, CDR2 FYNNEI. V lost 3 bases, J lost 8 bases, and 13 bases lay in between. Here the CDR3 DNA reads TGTGCCAGCAGTGATAAACAGCCGGGAGGCTACACCTTC. This codes for CASSDKQPGGYTF.

The gene calls are TRBV4-1 and TRBJ2-5, with 10 bases fitting TRBD2. V lost 0 bases to trimming and J lost 5 bases; unmatched junction nucleotides: 9. The CDR3 sequence is 17 residues long. Germline CDR1 MGHRA, CDR2 YSYEKL. The CDR3, as DNA: TGCGCCAGCAGCCAAGATCGGGTTTCTAGCGGGAGTGAGACCCAGTACTTC. Residues: CASSQDRVSSGSETQYF.

The rearrangement links TRBV5-4 to TRBJ1-2, with D tentatively TRBD1 (6 bases). Germline V gene data show CDR1 as SGHNT and CDR2 as YYREEE (reference sequence). The CDR3 covers 14 residues. The V end was cut by 4 bases, the J end by 0 bases, with 10 bases between. Written as DNA, the CDR3 is TGTGCCAGCAGCCGAGGACAGTCTAACTATGGCTACACCTTC. Protein: CASSRGQSNYGYTF.

The chain recombines TRBV7-9 with TRBJ2-1; 10 bases line up with TRBD2. Germline V gene lookup returns CDR1 SEHNR and CDR2 FQNEAQ (reference sequence). Trimming took 3 bases from V and 2 from J; bases not matched to a gene: 4. The CDR3 has 16 amino acids. CDR3 DNA sequence: TGTGCCAGCAGCTTCATAGCGGGAGGCGCCTACAATGAGCAGTTCTTC. Amino acid sequence: CASSFIAGGAYNEQFF.

The chain links TRBV7-9 to TRBJ2-2; weak D call: TRBD1 (5 bases). V was trimmed by 3 bases and J by 0 bases, leaving 11 bases between them. Germline V lookup: CDR1 SEHNR, CDR2 FQNEAQ (reference sequence). The CDR3 runs 16 residues. The CDR3 region has the DNA TGTGCCAGCAGCTTGGTCCCAGGGTCGAACACCGGGGAGCTGTTTTTT. Its protein product is CASSLVPGSNTGELFF.